This section outlines one T cell receptor (beta chain) sequence together with its context. This sample is part of a study of identical twins. Germline V gives CDR1 ENHRY, CDR2 SYGVKD. Trimming took off 10 bases at V and 7 bases at J, with 22 bases between the two ends. This CDR3 comprises 14 residues. TCRdb independently ran MiXCR on the 5' RACE reads; one entry per CDR3 protein. The repertoire includes 400,000 to 550,000 distinct CDR3 sequences, around 20% of them detected once, and under 0.95% sits in the top ten. The same sample was also studied in work on T cells expressing NK-cell markers. That source reports: Restriction of the sorted population to alpha-beta TCR T cells was achieved in several experiments with an anti-gamma-delta TCR antibody.

The sequenced sample was CD4+ T cells sorted from blood. The gene calls are TRBV10-3 and TRBJ1-2; D unclear. This clonotype was sampled from a woman aged 18 to 35 in good health. CDR3 sequence: CANRGPNSPGGYTF. The DNA of the CDR3 is TGTGCCAACCGAGGGCCAAACAGTCCTGGTGGCTACACCTTC.